The 25 T cell receptor beta chains presented below share a single source sample, sequenced in a study of shared clonotypes between healthy human individuals. Repertoires were generated with immunoSEQ multiplex PCR, while TCRdb's copy carries only in-frame clones and drops some. The data hold 2 million to 2.5 million clones, with 85% to 95% observed a single time. Sample: naive CD4+ T cells from PBMCs. Subset reported: CD45RA+ positively selected. All receptors come from a man younger than 35 in good health. Some clones in this sample may be carry-over from other donors' samples.

The chain carries TRBV30 and TRBJ2-2; 7 bases align to TRBD2. CDR1 is GTSNPN and CDR2 is SVGIG in the germline V gene (reference sequence). Germline trimming cut 0 bases from V and 3 bases from J; bases unmatched to any gene: 7. This CDR3 has 16 residues. The CDR3 DNA reads as TGTGCCTGGAGTGTCGGGAGGATGGTAGACACCGGGGAGCTGTTTTTT. The encoded protein is CAWSVGRMVDTGELFF.

This chain uses TRBV21-1 with TRBJ2-7; the table names TRBD1, a call not compared with the DNA. TRBV21-1 is tagged as a pseudogene. The CDR3 consists of 16 residues. CDR3 in amino acids: CASSRTGTTGIYEQYF. The CDR3 coding sequence is TGTGCCAGCAGCCGGACAGGCACCACGGGAATCTACGAGCAGTACTTC.

This clone appeared once. The chain employs TRBV28 and TRBJ2-7; D is possibly TRBD2 (5 bases). This CDR3 spans 13 amino acids. Germline-derived CDR1 and CDR2 are MDHEN and SYDVKM. Trimming shortened V by 6 bases and J by 0 bases, and 9 bases separated the two germline ends. DNA of the CDR3: TGTGCCAGCAGATACGGGATCTCCTACGAGCAGTACTTC. Its translation is CASRYGISYEQYF.

The chain joins TRBV7-2 to TRBJ2-1; D is unclear. Trimming removed 4 bases from V and 0 bases from J, with 13 bases in between. From germline, CDR1 is SGHTA and CDR2 FQGNSA. This CDR3 region has 16 residues. The CDR3 DNA follows: TGTGCCAGCAGCTCCTCGTTCAGTAGCTCCTACAATGAGCAGTTCTTC. Translation gives CASSSSFSSSYNEQFF.

The chain recombines TRBV7-2 with TRBJ2-4; TRBD2 matches at 7 bases. The V segment lost 3 bases and the J segment 1 base; nucleotides outside the gene matches: 6. Germline V CDR1 and CDR2: SGHTA, FQGNSA. CDR3 length: 16 residues. CDR3: CASSLGGSGAKNIQYF. In nucleotides, the CDR3 is TGTGCCAGCAGCTTGGGCGGGAGCGGGGCCAAAAACATTCAGTACTTC.

The rearrangement links TRBV19 to TRBJ1-2; maybe TRBD1 (5 bases). V gave up 3 bases and J gave up 4 bases, with 15 bases separating them. The CDR3 covers 15 residues. In germline, CDR1 is LNHDA, CDR2 SQIVND (reference sequence). The DNA for the CDR3 is TGTGCCAGTAGTATTGAACAGGCCGGGGTCTATGGCTACACCTTC. It encodes CASSIEQAGVYGYTF.

The gene calls are TRBV7-2 and TRBJ2-7; 8 nucleotides line up with TRBD1. Germline CDR1 and CDR2: SGHTA and FQGNSA. This CDR3 is built from 14 residues. The ends lost 5 bases at V and 6 bases at J; junction bases unmatched: 9. The CDR3 loop reads CASSAMSGGSEQYF. CDR3 DNA sequence: TGTGCCAGCAGCGCCATGTCAGGGGGCAGCGAGCAGTACTTC.

This clone appeared a few times. This sample includes further DNA sequences coding for the same CDR3. V and J are TRBV20-1 and TRBJ1-5; no clear D gene. In germline, CDR1 is DFQATT, CDR2 SNEGSKA (reference sequence). The CDR3 contains 11 residues. Trimming shortened V by 2 bases and J by 6 bases, and 5 bases separated the two germline ends. The CDR3 loop reads CSARLGQPQHF. In nucleotides, the CDR3 is TGCAGTGCTAGACTGGGTCAGCCCCAGCATTTT.

The V gene is TRBV9, the J gene TRBJ2-2; tentative D call: TRBD1 (5 bases). In germline, CDR1 is SGDLS, CDR2 YYNGEE. V lost 6 bases and J 3 bases, leaving 12 bases between the germline ends. This CDR3 region has 14 residues. Here the CDR3 reads CASNLGQDTGELFF. The CDR3 region has the DNA TGTGCCAGCAATCTAGGACAAGACACCGGGGAGCTGTTTTTT.

The chain uses TRBV29-1 and TRBJ2-7, with D uncertain. Deletions cut 3 bases from V and 2 bases from J, with 8 bases between. The length of the CDR3 is 12 residues. CDR1 is SQVTM, CDR2 ANQGSEA, per germline. In DNA form, the CDR3 reads TGCAGCGTTGAGACGGCTGCCTACGAGCAGTACTTC. Translation: CSVETAAYEQYF.

The V call is TRBV7-9, the J call TRBJ2-1; 11 nucleotides line up with TRBD1. CDR3 size: 16 residues. V lost 3 bases and J lost 6; bases outside the gene matches: 7. The germline CDR1 and CDR2 sequences are SEHNR and FQNEAQ (reference sequence). The chain's CDR3 is CASSFPGQGVINEQFF. For the CDR3, the DNA is TGTGCCAGCAGCTTCCCGGGACAGGGGGTAATCAATGAGCAGTTCTTC.

J is TRBJ1-5 and V is TRBV6-1; possible D gene TRBD1, 5 bases. Germline V lookup: CDR1 MNHNS, CDR2 SASEGT. The CDR3 has 15 amino acids. Trimming shortened V by 6 bases and J by 1 base, and 13 bases separated the two germline ends. CDR3 sequence: CASSLTVESNQPQHF. DNA of the CDR3: TGTGCCAGCAGCTTGACAGTGGAGAGCAATCAGCCCCAGCATTTT.

The chain carries TRBV7-7 and TRBJ1-4; D is possibly TRBD1 (5 bases). The CDR3 covers 14 residues. Germline V gives CDR1 SSHAT, CDR2 FNYEAQ (reference sequence). The germline V and J ends were trimmed by 1 base and 8 bases, with 11 bases remaining between them. The CDR3 reads CASSLGRGQEKLFF. The CDR3 bases are TGTGCCAGCAGCTTAGGAAGGGGCCAGGAAAAACTGTTTTTT.

The V and J genes are TRBV2 and TRBJ1-3; perhaps TRBD1 as D (5 bases). This CDR3 comprises 15 residues. V lost 8 bases, J lost 0 bases, and 14 bases lay in between. Germline CDR1 reads SNHLY; CDR2 reads FYNNEI. CDR3 DNA: TGTGCCAGCTCCGGGGCTTTACTCTCTGGAAACACCATATATTTT. Translating it yields CASSGALLSGNTIYF.

V gene TRBV29-1 combines with J gene TRBJ1-4; D is possibly TRBD1 (6 bases). CDR3 length: 12 residues. Germline V gene data show CDR1 as SQVTM and CDR2 as ANQGSEA. The CDR3 nucleotides read TGCAGAGGGGGGAGAACTAATGAAAAACTGTTTTTT. Amino acids: CRGGRTNEKLFF.

CDR3 protein: CASSYSRGDRGYTF. The CDR3, as DNA: TGTGCCAGCAGTTACTCGAGGGGGGATCGGGGCTACACCTTC. The gene calls are TRBV6-5 and TRBJ1-2, with D perhaps TRBD1 (6 bases). CDR3 length: 14 residues. V was cut by 0 bases and J by 8 bases, with 13 bases left in between. CDR1 and CDR2 from the germline V gene are MNHEY and SVGAGI.

This chain links TRBV5-4 with TRBJ1-4; tentatively, D is TRBD1 (6 bases). V was cut by 4 bases and J by 5 bases, with 12 bases left in between. Germline values: CDR1 SGHNT, CDR2 YYREEE (reference sequence). This CDR3 region has 14 residues. CDR3 sequence: CASSKDSRNEKLFF. In DNA form, the CDR3 reads TGTGCCAGCAGCAAGGACAGCCGAAATGAAAAACTGTTTTTT.

The rearrangement links TRBV5-1 to TRBJ1-1; D is perhaps TRBD1 (5 bases). Trimming pared 0 bases from V and 0 bases from J, leaving 15 bases between. The germline CDR1 and CDR2 sequences are SGHRS and YFSETQ. This CDR3 region has 17 residues. This CDR3 is CASSLGRQGPMNTEAFF. The CDR3, as DNA: TGCGCCAGCAGCTTGGGCCGGCAGGGACCAATGAACACTGAAGCTTTCTTT.

As to this clone: Different DNA sequences within this sample yield the same CDR3. CDR3 loop: CASSSSGTSGQETQYF. CDR3 nucleotide sequence: TGCGCCAGCAGCTCATCCGGGACTAGCGGCCAAGAGACCCAGTACTTC. V is TRBV5-1 and J is TRBJ2-5; 11 bases map to TRBD2. J lost 1 base, V lost 3 bases, and 5 bases had no gene match. From germline, CDR1 is SGHRS and CDR2 YFSETQ. The CDR3 runs to 16 residues.

This clone came up a few times. In nucleotides, the CDR3 is TGTGCCAGCAGCGGACAGGCGGAGAACACTGAAGCTTTCTTT. Translating gives CASSGQAENTEAFF. This rearrangement joins TRBV5-8 to TRBJ1-1; TRBD1 aligns across 7 bases. There are 14 residues in the CDR3. The trim removed 4 bases at V and 1 base at J, leaving 4 bases unmatched. Looked up from germline, CDR1 is SGHTS and CDR2 is YDEGEE.

This clone has a handful of counts. The CDR3 protein is CASSLQTPSYGYTF. The DNA for the CDR3 is TGTGCCAGCTCACTTCAGACACCTAGCTATGGCTACACCTTC. This chain connects TRBV18 to TRBJ1-2, with D unclear. Trimming took 4 bases from V and 4 from J, leaving 13 bases between them. Germline CDR1 reads KGHSH; CDR2 reads LQKENI. The CDR3 spans 14 residues.

The genes are TRBV7-9 and TRBJ2-1; no firm D call. CDR1 and CDR2 from the germline V gene are SEHNR and FQNEAQ (reference sequence). The CDR3 has 12 residues. V dropped 5 bases and J dropped 8 bases, with 10 bases sitting between them. DNA of the CDR3: TGTGCCAGCAGCACCCGGGTCGATGAGCAGTTCTTC. Its translation: CASSTRVDEQFF.

The chain joins TRBV5-3 to TRBJ2-7, with D possibly TRBD2 on 6 matching bases. TRBV5-3 is an open reading frame, and its role is uncertain. V was trimmed by 2 bases and J by 6 bases, leaving 15 bases between them. The CDR3 has 14 amino acids. The CDR3 nucleotides read TGTGCCAGAAGCTTTCCTACCCTAGCGTCCGAGCAGTACTTC. It specifies CARSFPTLASEQYF.

The V call is TRBV27, the J call TRBJ1-1, with 8 bases that match TRBD1. In germline, CDR1 is MNHEY, CDR2 SMNVEV (reference sequence). The CDR3 is made up of 13 amino acids. The V gene end was trimmed by 5 bases and the J gene end by 4 bases; junction bases not matched to a gene: 3. The CDR3 spells CASSPRGPTEAFF. The CDR3 region has the DNA TGTGCCAGCAGTCCCAGGGGGCCCACTGAAGCTTTCTTT.

This chain links TRBV5-4 with TRBJ1-2; D perhaps matches TRBD1 (5 bases). V lost 4 bases to trimming and J lost 5 bases, with 18 bases between them. This CDR3 is built from 15 residues. The germline CDR1 and CDR2 sequences are SGHNT and YYREEE (reference sequence). CDR3 bases: TGTGCCAGCAGCCCGGGGGGTCAGGCGATGTATGGCTACACCTTC. As protein: CASSPGGQAMYGYTF.